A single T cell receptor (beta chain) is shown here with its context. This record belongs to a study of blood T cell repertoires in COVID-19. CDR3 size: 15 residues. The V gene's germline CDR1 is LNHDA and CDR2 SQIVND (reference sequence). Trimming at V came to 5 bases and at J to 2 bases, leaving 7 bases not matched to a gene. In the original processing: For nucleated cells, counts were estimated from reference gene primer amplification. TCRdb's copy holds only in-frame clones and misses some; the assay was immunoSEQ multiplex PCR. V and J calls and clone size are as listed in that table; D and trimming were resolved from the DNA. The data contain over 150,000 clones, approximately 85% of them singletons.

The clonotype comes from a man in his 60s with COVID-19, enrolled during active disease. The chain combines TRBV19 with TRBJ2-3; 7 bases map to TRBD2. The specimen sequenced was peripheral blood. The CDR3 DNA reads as TGTGCCAGTAGTGTAAGCGGGAAAAACACAGATACGCAGTATTTT. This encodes CASSVSGKNTDTQYF.